This T cell receptor beta chain is from a study of OX40 agonist ivuxolimab in advanced cancers. Study information: Patients were dosed with the agonistic anti-OX40 (CD134) antibody ivuxolimab. Administration of intravenous ivuxolimab to patients occurred every 2 weeks at 0.01 to 10 mg/kg. Prior anti-PD-1, anti-PD-L1 or anti-CTLA-4 therapy was allowed; 40% had some.

This CDR3 is 15 amino acids long. The germline V gene has CDR1 LGHNT and CDR2 FRNRAP. Trimming took 7 bases from V and 0 from J, leaving 13 bases between them. Repertoires were generated with immunoSEQ multiplex PCR, while TCRdb's copy carries only in-frame clones and drops some. The data hold fewer than 40,000 clones, with about four fifths observed a single time. The clonotype was recovered from an adult with an advanced solid tumor such as melanoma, head and neck, liver or kidney cancer. The V and J genes are TRBV12-5 and TRBJ1-3, with a possible D match to TRBD1 (5 bases). The sequences come from CD4+ or CD8+ T cells sorted from blood, collected in a trial of the OX40 agonist ivuxolimab. The CDR3 DNA sequence: TGTGCTAGTGCGGGGCAGGACCACTCTGGAAACACCATATATTTT. This sequence encodes CASAGQDHSGNTIYF.